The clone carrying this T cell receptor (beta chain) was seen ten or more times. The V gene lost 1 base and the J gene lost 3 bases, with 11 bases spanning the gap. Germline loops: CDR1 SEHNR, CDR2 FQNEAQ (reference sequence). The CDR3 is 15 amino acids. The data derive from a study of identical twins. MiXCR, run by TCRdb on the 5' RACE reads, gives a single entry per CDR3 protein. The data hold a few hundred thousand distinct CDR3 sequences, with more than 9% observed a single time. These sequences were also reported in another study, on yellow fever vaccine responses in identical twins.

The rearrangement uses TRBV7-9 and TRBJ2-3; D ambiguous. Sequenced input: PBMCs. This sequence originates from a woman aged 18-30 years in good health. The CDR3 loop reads CASSLVRSRTDTQYF. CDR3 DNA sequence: TGTGCCAGCAGCTTAGTCAGGTCGAGGACAGATACGCAGTATTTT.